The 32 T cell receptor beta chains below all came from one sample that was sequenced in a study of neurological immune-mediated disorders. TCRdb processed the 5' RACE reads anew with MiXCR; each CDR3 protein has one entry. The sample lists under 40,000 distinct CDR3 sequences, under 6% occurring once. What was sequenced was PBMCs. Every receptor here comes from a man aged 18 to 30 in good health.

This clonotype was counted many times. The gene calls are TRBV6-2 or TRBV6-3 and TRBJ2-7; 7 bases line up with TRBD2. The CDR3 has 16 residues. J lost 1 base, V lost 0 bases, and 6 bases had no gene match. Germline CDR1 is MNHEY and CDR2 is SVGEGT. The CDR3 coding sequence is TGTGCCAGCAGTTACTCGATAGACGGGGGGTCCTACGAGCAGTACTTC. As protein: CASSYSIDGGSYEQYF.

This clonotype has at least ten counts. The chain employs TRBV5-1 and TRBJ2-2, with 12 bases lining up with TRBD1. The ends lost 4 bases at V and 3 bases at J; junction bases unmatched: 7. Germline lookup yields CDR1 SGHRS and CDR2 YFSETQ. The CDR3 spans 17 residues. The CDR3 nucleotides read TGCGCCAGCAGCACAGGGACAGGGGGCGCGGACACCGGGGAGCTGTTTTTT. This gives the protein CASSTGTGGADTGELFF.

This clonotype was found many times. The V gene is TRBV7-6, the J gene TRBJ2-7; TRBD1 matches 7 bases. Germline lookup yields CDR1 SGHVS and CDR2 FNYEAQ. Trimming took 1 base from V and 2 from J; bases not matched to a gene: 11. The CDR3 sequence is 17 residues long. The CDR3 protein is CASSLEEPGQWTYEQYF. CDR3 sequence (DNA): TGTGCCAGCAGCTTAGAAGAACCGGGACAGTGGACCTACGAGCAGTACTTC.

This chain links TRBV5-1 with TRBJ1-4; tentative D call: TRBD1 (5 bases). Germline assignment: CDR1 SGHRS and CDR2 YFSETQ. The V end lost 0 bases, the J end lost 1 base, and 13 bases lay between the germline ends. CDR3 length: 17 residues. This chain's CDR3 is CASSLAVGGGTNEKLFF. The DNA of the CDR3 is TGCGCCAGCAGCTTGGCTGTCGGGGGAGGAACTAATGAAAAACTGTTTTTT. The full variable domain, rest sourced from reference TRBV5-1 and TRBJ1-4, is KAGVTQTPRYLIKTRGQQVTLSCSPISGHRSVSWYQQTPGQGLQFLFEYFSETQRNKGNFPGRFSGRQFSNSRSEMNVSTLELGDSALYLCASSLAVGGGTNEKLFFGSGTQLSVL.

This clonotype was detected many times. This chain connects TRBV30 to TRBJ2-1; D remains unclear. Germline CDR1 is GTSNPN and CDR2 is SVGIG (reference sequence). The ends were cut back, 0 bases at V and 8 bases at J, with 14 bases in the middle. The CDR3 is made up of 14 amino acids. The CDR3 bases are TGTGCCTGGAGTGTACGGTCGTCGCTGGATGAGCAGTTCTTC. As protein: CAWSVRSSLDEQFF. Drawing the rest from reference TRBV30 and TRBJ2-1, the complete variable domain is SQTIHQWPATLVQPVGSPLSLECTVEGTSNPNLYWYRQAAGRGLQLLFYSVGIGQISSEVPQNLSASRPQDRQFILSSKKLLLSDSGFYLCAWSVRSSLDEQFFGPGTRLTVL.

This clonotype was recorded many times. For the CDR3, the DNA is TGCAGTGCTACCGAGTCTCGGGGGTACAATGAGCAGTTCTTC. Amino acids: CSATESRGYNEQFF. The J gene is TRBJ2-1, the V gene TRBV20-1; D may be TRBD2 (6 bases). Germline V gene data show CDR1 as DFQATT and CDR2 as SNEGSKA (reference sequence). The CDR3 consists of 14 residues. The V end was cut by 4 bases, the J end by 4 bases, with 14 bases between.

This clonotype has just a few counts. The genes are TRBV20-1 and TRBJ2-7; a weak D match, TRBD2 (5 bases). The CDR3 contains 15 residues. Deletions cut 6 bases from V and 2 bases from J, with 20 bases between. In germline, CDR1 is DFQATT, CDR2 SNEGSKA (reference sequence). CDR3 residues: CSARNLEGGAYEQYF. The CDR3 nucleotides read TGCAGTGCCCGAAATTTAGAGGGTGGTGCCTACGAGCAGTACTTC.

This clonotype was seen at least ten times. The chain uses TRBV2 and TRBJ1-2; D remains unclear. This CDR3 contains 13 residues. Germline V gene lookup returns CDR1 SNHLY and CDR2 FYNNEI. V dropped 2 bases and J dropped 8 bases, with 12 bases sitting between them. CDR3 protein: CASSERAFGGYTF. In DNA form, the CDR3 reads TGTGCCAGCAGTGAACGTGCCTTCGGAGGCTACACCTTC.

The chain couples TRBV11-3 to TRBJ2-1; D unclear. Germline V CDR1 and CDR2: SGHNT, YENEEA. V gave up 1 base and J gave up 4 bases, with 5 bases separating them. The CDR3 loop spans 13 amino acids. CDR3 sequence reads: CASSLGGYNEQFF. CDR3 coding DNA: TGTGCCAGCAGCTTAGGAGGTTACAATGAGCAGTTCTTC.

This clonotype was recorded many times. The chain employs TRBV20-1 and TRBJ1-3, with D unclear. The CDR3 contains 14 residues. V was clipped by 4 bases and J by 0 bases, with 10 bases between them. Germline V lookup: CDR1 DFQATT, CDR2 SNEGSKA (reference sequence). CDR3 loop: CSAMRPSSGNTIYF. The DNA of the CDR3 is TGCAGTGCTATGAGACCCAGCTCTGGAAACACCATATATTTT.

This clonotype came up many times. The chain uses TRBV6-1 and TRBJ1-5, with D unresolved. Germline assignment: CDR1 MNHNS and CDR2 SASEGT. V lost 1 base to trimming and J lost 9 bases, with 19 bases between them. There are 16 residues in the CDR3. The CDR3 is CASSEVNPTIPGPQHF. CDR3 coding DNA: TGTGCCAGCAGTGAAGTGAATCCGACAATACCCGGGCCCCAGCATTTT.

This clonotype has at least ten counts. This chain uses TRBV7-2 with TRBJ2-7; 10 nucleotides line up with TRBD2. With V trimmed by 2 bases and J by 3 bases, 4 bases remained unmatched. CDR1 and CDR2 (germline): SGHTA, FQGNSA. The CDR3 spans 15 residues. The CDR3 protein is CASSLWASGGYEQYF. The CDR3 DNA sequence: TGTGCCAGCAGCTTATGGGCTAGCGGGGGCTACGAGCAGTACTTC. The whole variable domain, remainder taken from reference TRBV7-2 and TRBJ2-7, is GAGVSQSPSNKVTEKGKDVELRCDPISGHTALYWYRQSLGQGLEFLIYFQGNSAPDKSGLPSDRFSAERTGGSVSTLTIQRTQQEDSAVYLCASSLWASGGYEQYFGPGTRLTVT.

At least ten counts were recorded for this clonotype. The V gene is TRBV20-1, the J gene TRBJ1-1; 10 bases are a match to TRBD1. CDR1 DFQATT and CDR2 SNEGSKA come from the germline V gene (reference sequence). Unmatched junction bases numbered 8, after V lost 3 bases and J lost 4 bases. The CDR3 is 15 amino acids. Here the CDR3 reads CSASDRGLGSTEAFF. The DNA for the CDR3 is TGCAGTGCTAGTGACAGGGGGCTAGGTAGCACTGAAGCTTTCTTT.

This clonotype was observed at least ten times. The J gene is TRBJ1-1, the V gene TRBV5-1; TRBD1 matches at 7 bases. CDR1 is SGHRS, CDR2 YFSETQ, per germline. With V trimmed by 4 bases and J by 8 bases, 5 bases remained unmatched. This CDR3 is built from 12 residues. CDR3 in amino acids: CASSPETGEAFF. The CDR3, as DNA: TGCGCCAGCAGCCCGGAGACAGGGGAAGCTTTCTTT.

In this sample, this clonotype turned up many times. This chain connects TRBV6-5 to TRBJ2-7, with a possible D match to TRBD1 (5 bases). Germline V gene sequence: CDR1 MNHEY, CDR2 SVGAGI. CDR3 length: 13 residues. Trimming left V 6 bases short and J 0 bases short, with 9 bases between. CDR3 nucleotide sequence: TGTGCCAGCAGCAAGACAGACTCCTACGAGCAGTACTTC. This encodes CASSKTDSYEQYF.

At least ten counts were recorded for this clonotype. In DNA form, the CDR3 reads TGCAGCGTTGGCGGGAGGGAAGGCTTCAATGAGCAGTTCTTC. This codes for CSVGGREGFNEQFF. The rearrangement links TRBV29-1 to TRBJ2-1; TRBD2 matches at 9 bases. Germline loops: CDR1 SQVTM, CDR2 ANQGSEA. The length of the CDR3 is 14 residues. The trim removed 4 bases at V and 6 bases at J, leaving 7 bases unmatched.

This clonotype was seen more than once but under ten times. The chain is built from TRBV5-1 and TRBJ1-6, with D uncertain. Per the germline V gene, CDR1 is SGHRS and CDR2 is YFSETQ. CDR3 length equals 14 residues. Trimming shortened V by 5 bases and J by 6 bases, and 12 bases separated the two germline ends. For the CDR3, the DNA is TGCGCCAGCAGGGCAGATGGTCTTAATTCACCCCTCCACTTT. Residues: CASRADGLNSPLHF.

The sample holds a few counts of this clonotype. The chain couples TRBV20-1 to TRBJ2-4, with D hard to call. CDR3 length equals 11 residues. In germline, CDR1 is DFQATT, CDR2 SNEGSKA (reference sequence). The ends were cut back, 0 bases at V and 9 bases at J, with 6 bases in the middle. The chain's CDR3 is CSAREGFIQYF. CDR3 nucleotide sequence: TGCAGTGCTAGAGAGGGGTTCATTCAGTACTTC.

This clonotype appeared many times. The chain employs TRBV5-1 and TRBJ2-1; 7 positions agree with TRBD2. Germline V lookup: CDR1 SGHRS, CDR2 YFSETQ. V lost 4 bases to trimming and J lost 5 bases; unmatched junction nucleotides: 12. The CDR3 length is 16 residues. CDR3 in amino acids: CASSPMPAGSNNEQFF. The CDR3 nucleotides read TGCGCCAGCAGCCCCATGCCAGCGGGGAGCAACAATGAGCAGTTCTTC.

This clonotype was found many times. V is TRBV5-1 and J is TRBJ1-4, with D uncertain. The CDR3 contains 15 residues. Deletions cut 1 base from V and 2 bases from J, with 9 bases between. Germline assignment: CDR1 SGHRS and CDR2 YFSETQ. The CDR3 loop is CASSLMVGTNEKLFF. The CDR3 coding sequence is TGCGCCAGCAGCTTGATGGTCGGGACTAATGAAAAACTGTTTTTT. Supplemented by reference TRBV5-1 and TRBJ1-4, the full variable domain reads KAGVTQTPRYLIKTRGQQVTLSCSPISGHRSVSWYQQTPGQGLQFLFEYFSETQRNKGNFPGRFSGRQFSNSRSEMNVSTLELGDSALYLCASSLMVGTNEKLFFGSGTQLSVL.

This clonotype has ten or more counts. The rearrangement joins TRBV24-1 to TRBJ2-2; no reliable D call. V lost 3 bases, J lost 5 bases, and 12 bases lay in between. CDR1 is KGHDR, CDR2 SFDVKD, per germline. This CDR3 has 15 amino acids. Written as DNA, the CDR3 is TGTGCCACCAGTGATAACAGCCGGAAGACCGGGGAGCTGTTTTTT. As protein: CATSDNSRKTGELFF.

The J gene is TRBJ2-1, the V gene TRBV7-6; 8 nucleotides align to TRBD2. Germline lookup yields CDR1 SGHVS and CDR2 FNYEAQ. V shed 2 bases and J 4 bases; nucleotides not matched to a gene: 10. The CDR3 covers 17 residues. The CDR3 protein is CASSLSPGASGYNEQFF. CDR3 in DNA: TGTGCCAGCAGCTTATCCCCGGGCGCTAGCGGGTACAATGAGCAGTTCTTC.

There are many counts of this clonotype. The genes are TRBV25-1 and TRBJ2-7; D is undetermined. Trimming removed 4 bases at V and 4 bases at J, with 5 bases between. CDR1 is MGHDK, CDR2 SYGVNS, per germline. The CDR3 loop spans 11 amino acids. The CDR3 region has the DNA TGTGCCAGCAGTGCTACGTACGAGCAGTACTTC. This encodes CASSATYEQYF.

This clonotype has at least ten counts. The chain has TRBV3-1 and TRBJ2-7, with a weak D call TRBD1 (6 bases). The germline gives CDR1 LGHDT, CDR2 YNNKEL (reference sequence). There are 15 residues in the CDR3. Deletions cut 1 base from V and 3 bases from J, with 13 bases between. This CDR3 is CASSQAPGQFYEQYF. The CDR3 nucleotides are TGTGCCAGCAGCCAAGCACCTGGACAGTTCTACGAGCAGTACTTC.

This chain connects TRBV29-1 to TRBJ2-3, with TRBD1 matching 8 bases. The germline gives CDR1 SQVTM, CDR2 ANQGSEA. This CDR3 has 13 residues. The DNA of the CDR3 is TGCAGTGGGGTCAGGGGGCAAACAGATACGCAGTATTTT. It specifies CSGVRGQTDTQYF.

This clonotype was seen ten or more times. V usage is TRBV19 and J usage is TRBJ1-6; no clear D gene. Trimming cost V 3 bases and J 3 bases, with 3 bases left between them. Germline V gene lookup returns CDR1 LNHDA and CDR2 SQIVND (reference sequence). CDR3 length equals 13 residues. CDR3: CASSMGYNSPLHF. CDR3 nucleotides: TGTGCCAGTAGTATGGGCTATAATTCACCCCTCCACTTT.

This clonotype was detected many times. The chain couples TRBV5-5 to TRBJ1-2; D gene unclear. This CDR3 region has 14 residues. Looked up from germline, CDR1 is SGHKS and CDR2 is YYEKEE (reference sequence). Trimming stripped 0 bases from V and 8 bases from J, with 14 bases between. The CDR3 coding sequence is TGTGCCAGCAGCTTGGAGGGCCAAGCCCTGGGCTACACCTTC. Translating gives CASSLEGQALGYTF.

This clonotype was detected ten times or more. CDR3 in amino acids: CASRGISYNEQFF. The CDR3 DNA reads TGTGCCAGCCGGGGGATCTCCTACAATGAGCAGTTCTTC. The rearrangement joins TRBV27 to TRBJ2-1, with D tentatively TRBD2 (6 bases). CDR1 and CDR2 from the germline V gene are MNHEY and SMNVEV (reference sequence). The V gene lost 8 bases and the J gene lost 0 bases, with 8 bases spanning the gap. The CDR3 totals 13 residues.

At least ten counts were recorded for this clonotype. The chain joins TRBV9 to TRBJ2-7, with D tentatively TRBD1 (6 bases). The CDR3 sequence is 15 residues long. V shed 0 bases and J shed 3 bases, with 13 bases lying between them. CDR1 is SGDLS and CDR2 is YYNGEE in the germline V gene. In DNA form, the CDR3 reads TGTGCCAGCAGCGTAGCTCAGGGGATGGGCTACGAGCAGTACTTC. It is translated as CASSVAQGMGYEQYF.

This clonotype was counted at least ten times. This rearrangement joins TRBV30 to TRBJ2-5, with D perhaps TRBD1 (6 bases). The CDR3 length is 13 residues. V was pared by 4 bases and J by 5 bases, with 14 bases between. Germline V CDR1 and CDR2: GTSNPN, SVGIG (reference sequence). CDR3 amino acids: CAWNSRGWETQYF. The DNA of the CDR3 is TGTGCCTGGAATTCCAGGGGATGGGAGACCCAGTACTTC. Complete variable domain (other parts from reference TRBV30 and TRBJ2-5): SQTIHQWPATLVQPVGSPLSLECTVEGTSNPNLYWYRQAAGRGLQLLFYSVGIGQISSEVPQNLSASRPQDRQFILSSKKLLLSDSGFYLCAWNSRGWETQYFGPGTRLLVL.

In this sample, this clonotype turned up many times. The rearrangement uses TRBV29-1 and TRBJ2-7; no firm D call. The CDR3 sequence is 15 residues long. CDR1 is SQVTM, CDR2 ANQGSEA, per germline. V lost 4 bases and J 0 bases, leaving 16 bases between the germline ends. CDR3 coding DNA: TGCAGCGTTGTGAAGCGTGGCAGCACCTCCTACGAGCAGTACTTC. It specifies CSVVKRGSTSYEQYF.

This chain links TRBV5-6 with TRBJ2-1, with D perhaps matching TRBD1 (5 bases). Germline CDR1 SGHDT, CDR2 YYEEEE. CDR3 length: 14 residues. Trimming took 3 bases from V and 0 from J, leaving 7 bases between them. For the CDR3, the DNA is TGTGCCAGCAGCTACGACAGCTCCTACAATGAGCAGTTCTTC. Translation: CASSYDSSYNEQFF.